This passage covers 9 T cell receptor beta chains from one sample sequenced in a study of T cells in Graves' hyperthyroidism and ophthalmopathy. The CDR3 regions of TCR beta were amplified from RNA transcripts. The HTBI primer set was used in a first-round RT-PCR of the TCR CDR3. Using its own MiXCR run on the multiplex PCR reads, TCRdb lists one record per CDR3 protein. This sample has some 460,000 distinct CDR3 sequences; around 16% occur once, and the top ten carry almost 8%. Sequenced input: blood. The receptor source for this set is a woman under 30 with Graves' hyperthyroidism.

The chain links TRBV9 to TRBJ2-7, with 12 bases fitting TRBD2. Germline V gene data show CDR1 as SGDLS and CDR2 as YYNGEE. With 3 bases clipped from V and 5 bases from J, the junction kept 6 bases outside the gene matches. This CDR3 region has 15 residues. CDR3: CASSALAGGPNEQYF. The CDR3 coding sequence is TGTGCCAGCAGCGCGCTAGCGGGAGGGCCGAACGAGCAGTACTTC.

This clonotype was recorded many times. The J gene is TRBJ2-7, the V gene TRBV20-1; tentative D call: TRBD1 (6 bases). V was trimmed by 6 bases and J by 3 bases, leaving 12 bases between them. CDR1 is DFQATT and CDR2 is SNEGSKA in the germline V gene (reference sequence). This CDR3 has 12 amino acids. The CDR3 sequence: CSAADSSYEQYF. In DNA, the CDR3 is TGCAGTGCCGCGGACAGCAGCTACGAGCAGTACTTC.

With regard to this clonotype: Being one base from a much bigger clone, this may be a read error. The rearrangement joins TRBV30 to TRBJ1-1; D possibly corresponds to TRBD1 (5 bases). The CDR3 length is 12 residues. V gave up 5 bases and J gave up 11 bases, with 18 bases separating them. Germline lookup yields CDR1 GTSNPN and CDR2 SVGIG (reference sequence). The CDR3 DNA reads TGTGCCTGGGCCTCAGGGCCCCGCGGGGCTTTCTTT. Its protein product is CAWASGPRGAFF.

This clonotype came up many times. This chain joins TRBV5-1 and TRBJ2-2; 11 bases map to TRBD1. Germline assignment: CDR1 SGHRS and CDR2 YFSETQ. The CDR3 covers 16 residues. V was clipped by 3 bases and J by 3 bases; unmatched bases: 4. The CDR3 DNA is TGCGCCAGCAGCTCACGGACAGGGGGCGACACCGGGGAGCTGTTTTTT. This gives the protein CASSSRTGGDTGELFF.

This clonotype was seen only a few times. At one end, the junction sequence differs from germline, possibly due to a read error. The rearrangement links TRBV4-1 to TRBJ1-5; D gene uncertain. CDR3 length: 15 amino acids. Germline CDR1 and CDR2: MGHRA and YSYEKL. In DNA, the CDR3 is TGCGCCAGCGGCCAAGATGCGCAAGGGAGGGAGCCCCAGCATTTT. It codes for CASGQDAQGREPQHF.

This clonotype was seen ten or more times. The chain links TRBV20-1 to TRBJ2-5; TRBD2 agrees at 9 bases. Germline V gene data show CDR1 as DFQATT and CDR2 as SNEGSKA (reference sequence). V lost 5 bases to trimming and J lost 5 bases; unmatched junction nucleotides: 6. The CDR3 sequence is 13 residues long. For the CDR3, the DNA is TGCAGTGCTGGCTTAGCGGGAGCGGAGACCCAGTACTTC. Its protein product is CSAGLAGAETQYF.

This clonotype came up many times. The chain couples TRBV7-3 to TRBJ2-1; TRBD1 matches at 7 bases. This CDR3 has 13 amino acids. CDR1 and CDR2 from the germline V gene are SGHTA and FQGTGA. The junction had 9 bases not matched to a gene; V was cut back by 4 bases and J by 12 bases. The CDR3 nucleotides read TGTGCCAGCAGCTCTTACAGGGGTCGATCGCAGTTCTTC. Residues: CASSSYRGRSQFF.

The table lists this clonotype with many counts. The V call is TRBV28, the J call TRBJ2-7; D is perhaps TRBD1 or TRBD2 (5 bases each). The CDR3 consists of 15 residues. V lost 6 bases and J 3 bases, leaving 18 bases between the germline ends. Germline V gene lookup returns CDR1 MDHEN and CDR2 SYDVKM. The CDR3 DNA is TGTGCCAGCAGGCTAACCGGGACGGCCGACTACGAGCAGTACTTC. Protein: CASRLTGTADYEQYF.

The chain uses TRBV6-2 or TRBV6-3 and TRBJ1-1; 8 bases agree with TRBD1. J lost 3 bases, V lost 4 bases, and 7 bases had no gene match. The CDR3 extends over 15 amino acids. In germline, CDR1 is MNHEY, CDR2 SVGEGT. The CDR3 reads CASSSTGGWDTEAFF. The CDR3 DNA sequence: TGTGCCAGCAGTTCCACAGGGGGGTGGGACACTGAAGCTTTCTTT.